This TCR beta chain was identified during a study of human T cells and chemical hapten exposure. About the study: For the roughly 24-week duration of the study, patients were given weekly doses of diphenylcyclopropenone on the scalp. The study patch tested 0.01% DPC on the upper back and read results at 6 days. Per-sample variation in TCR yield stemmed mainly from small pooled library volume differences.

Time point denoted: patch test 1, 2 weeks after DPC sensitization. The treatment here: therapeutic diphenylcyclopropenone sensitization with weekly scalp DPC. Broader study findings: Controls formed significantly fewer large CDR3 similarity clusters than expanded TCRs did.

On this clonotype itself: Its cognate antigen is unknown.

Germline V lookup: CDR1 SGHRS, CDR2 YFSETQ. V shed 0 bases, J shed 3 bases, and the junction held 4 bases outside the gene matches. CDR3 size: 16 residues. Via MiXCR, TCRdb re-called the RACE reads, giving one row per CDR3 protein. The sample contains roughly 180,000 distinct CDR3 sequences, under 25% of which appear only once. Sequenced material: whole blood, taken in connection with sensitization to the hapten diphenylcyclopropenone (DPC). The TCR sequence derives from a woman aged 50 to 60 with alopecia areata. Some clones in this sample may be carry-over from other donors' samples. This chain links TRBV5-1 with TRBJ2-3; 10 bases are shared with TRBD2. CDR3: CASSLGSSGRTDTQYF. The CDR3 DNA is TGCGCCAGCAGCTTGGGTTCTAGCGGGAGAACAGATACGCAGTATTTT.